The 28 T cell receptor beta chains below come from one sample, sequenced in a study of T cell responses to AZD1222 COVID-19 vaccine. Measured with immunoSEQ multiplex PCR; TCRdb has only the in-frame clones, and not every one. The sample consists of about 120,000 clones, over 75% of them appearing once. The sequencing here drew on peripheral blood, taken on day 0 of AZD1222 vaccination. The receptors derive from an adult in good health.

The CDR3 DNA reads as TGTGCCAGTAGTATAGAGGCGACAGGGGTAAATGGCTACACCTTC. It translates to CASSIEATGVNGYTF. The rearrangement uses TRBV19 and TRBJ1-2, with 8 bases that match TRBD1. The CDR3 has 15 amino acids. In germline, CDR1 is LNHDA, CDR2 SQIVND (reference sequence). The J segment lost 6 bases and the V segment lost 0 bases, leaving 6 bases of the junction unmatched.

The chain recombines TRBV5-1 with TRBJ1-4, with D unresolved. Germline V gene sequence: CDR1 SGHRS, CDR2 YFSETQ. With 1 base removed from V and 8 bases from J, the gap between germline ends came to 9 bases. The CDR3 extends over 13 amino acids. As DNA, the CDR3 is TGCGCCAGCAGCTTGTATCCCAGAGAAAAACTGTTTTTT. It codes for CASSLYPREKLFF.

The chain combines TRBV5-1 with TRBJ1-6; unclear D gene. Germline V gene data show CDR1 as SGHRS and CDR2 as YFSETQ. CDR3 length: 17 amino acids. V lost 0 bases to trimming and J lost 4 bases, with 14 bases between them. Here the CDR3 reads CASSLAGITRYNSPLHF. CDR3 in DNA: TGCGCCAGCAGCTTGGCCGGGATTACGCGGTATAATTCACCCCTCCACTTT. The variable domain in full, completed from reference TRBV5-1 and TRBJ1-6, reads KAGVTQTPRYLIKTRGQQVTLSCSPISGHRSVSWYQQTPGQGLQFLFEYFSETQRNKGNFPGRFSGRQFSNSRSEMNVSTLELGDSALYLCASSLAGITRYNSPLHFGNGTRLTVT.

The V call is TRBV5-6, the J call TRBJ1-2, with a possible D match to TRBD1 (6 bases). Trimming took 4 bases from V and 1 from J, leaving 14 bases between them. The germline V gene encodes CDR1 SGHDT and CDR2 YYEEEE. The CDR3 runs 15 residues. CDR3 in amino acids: CASSPQGRGNYGYTF. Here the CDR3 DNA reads TGTGCCAGCAGCCCACAGGGCCGGGGTAACTATGGCTACACCTTC.

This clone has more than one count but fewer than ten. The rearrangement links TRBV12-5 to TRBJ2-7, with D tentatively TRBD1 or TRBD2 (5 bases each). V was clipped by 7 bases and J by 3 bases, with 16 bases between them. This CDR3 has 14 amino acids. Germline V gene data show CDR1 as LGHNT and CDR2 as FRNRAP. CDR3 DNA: TGTGCTAGTGCCATACCGGGACGGTACTACGAGCAGTACTTC. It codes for CASAIPGRYYEQYF. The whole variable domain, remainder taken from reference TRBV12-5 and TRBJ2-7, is DARVTQTPRHKVTEMGQEVTMRCQPILGHNTVFWYRQTMMQGLELLAYFRNRAPLDDSGMPKDRFSAEMPDATLATLKIQPSEPRDSAVYFCASAIPGRYYEQYFGPGTRLTVT.

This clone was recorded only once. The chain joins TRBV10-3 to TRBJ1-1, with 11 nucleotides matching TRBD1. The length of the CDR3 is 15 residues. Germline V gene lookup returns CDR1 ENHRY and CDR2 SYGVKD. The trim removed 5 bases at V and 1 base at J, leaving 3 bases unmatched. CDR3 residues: CAISRGQGANTEAFF. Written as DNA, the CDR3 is TGTGCCATCAGTCGCGGACAGGGGGCGAACACTGAAGCTTTCTTT.

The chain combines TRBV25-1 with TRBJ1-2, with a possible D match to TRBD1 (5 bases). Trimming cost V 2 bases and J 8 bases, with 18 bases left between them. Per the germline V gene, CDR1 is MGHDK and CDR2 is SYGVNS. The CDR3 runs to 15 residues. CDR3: CASSERGGATRGYTF. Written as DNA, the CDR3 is TGTGCCAGCAGTGAAAGGGGAGGGGCCACACGGGGCTACACCTTC.

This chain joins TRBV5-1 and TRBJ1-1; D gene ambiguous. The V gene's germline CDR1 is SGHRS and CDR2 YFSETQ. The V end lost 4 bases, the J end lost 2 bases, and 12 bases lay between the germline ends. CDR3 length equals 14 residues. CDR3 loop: CASSNRTGNTEAFF. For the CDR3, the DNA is TGCGCCAGCAGCAATCGGACGGGCAACACTGAAGCTTTCTTT.

The CDR3 spells CASSLLSSPLHF. The CDR3 DNA reads as TGTGCCAGCAGTTTATTATCTTCACCCCTCCACTTT. This sequence joins TRBV28 and TRBJ1-6; D uncertain. The CDR3 contains 12 residues. V lost 1 base to trimming and J lost 9 bases, with 4 bases between them. Germline V gives CDR1 MDHEN, CDR2 SYDVKM.

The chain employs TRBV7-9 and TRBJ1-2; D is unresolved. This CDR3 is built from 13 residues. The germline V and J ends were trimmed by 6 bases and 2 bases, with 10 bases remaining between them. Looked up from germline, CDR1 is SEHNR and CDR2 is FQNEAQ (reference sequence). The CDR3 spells CASSPVPNYGYTF. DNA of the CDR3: TGTGCCAGCAGTCCGGTCCCCAACTATGGCTACACCTTC.

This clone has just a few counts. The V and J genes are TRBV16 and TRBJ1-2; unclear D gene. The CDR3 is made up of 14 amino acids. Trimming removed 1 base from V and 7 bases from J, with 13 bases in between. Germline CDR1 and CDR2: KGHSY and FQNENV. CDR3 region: CASSQYPGIGGYTF. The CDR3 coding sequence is TGTGCCAGCAGCCAATATCCGGGGATAGGTGGCTACACCTTC. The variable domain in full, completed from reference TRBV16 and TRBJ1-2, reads GEEVAQTPKHLVRGEGQKAKLYCAPIKGHSYVFWYQQVLKNEFKFLISFQNENVFDETGMPKERFSAKCLPNSPCSLEIQATKLEDSAVYFCASSQYPGIGGYTFGSGTRLTVV.

Here the CDR3 reads CASSQENRRFETQYF. The CDR3 DNA reads TGCGCCAGCAGCCAAGAAAACAGAAGGTTTGAGACCCAGTACTTC. The rearrangement links TRBV4-3 to TRBJ2-5; D unclear. Germline V gene lookup returns CDR1 LGHNA and CDR2 YSLEER. The CDR3 contains 15 residues. V lost 0 bases to trimming and J lost 5 bases, with 13 bases between them.

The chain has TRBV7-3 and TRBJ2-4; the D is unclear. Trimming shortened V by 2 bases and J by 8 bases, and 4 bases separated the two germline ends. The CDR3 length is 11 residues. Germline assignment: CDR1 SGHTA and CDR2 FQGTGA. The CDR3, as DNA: TGTGCCAGCAGCTTAGGGGACATTCAGTACTTC. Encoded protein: CASSLGDIQYF.

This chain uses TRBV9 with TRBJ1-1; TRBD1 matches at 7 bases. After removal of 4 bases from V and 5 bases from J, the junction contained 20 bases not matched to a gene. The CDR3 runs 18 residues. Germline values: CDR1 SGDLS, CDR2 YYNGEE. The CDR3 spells CASSPHLIRGGLGTEAFF. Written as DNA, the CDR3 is TGTGCCAGCAGCCCCCATCTTATCAGGGGGGGCTTGGGGACTGAAGCTTTCTTT.

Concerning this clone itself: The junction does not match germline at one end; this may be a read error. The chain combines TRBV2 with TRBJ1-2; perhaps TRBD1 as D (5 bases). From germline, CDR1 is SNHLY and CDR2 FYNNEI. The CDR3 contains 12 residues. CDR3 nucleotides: TGTGCCGGCAGGGTCAACAGCTATGGCTACACCTTC. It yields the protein CAGRVNSYGYTF.

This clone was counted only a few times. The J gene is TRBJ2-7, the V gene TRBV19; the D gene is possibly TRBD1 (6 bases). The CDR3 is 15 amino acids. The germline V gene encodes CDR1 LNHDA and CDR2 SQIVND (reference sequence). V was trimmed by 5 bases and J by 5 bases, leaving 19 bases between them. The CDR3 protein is CASSPFRGIRNEQYF. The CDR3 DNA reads TGTGCCAGTAGTCCCTTCAGGGGCATTAGGAACGAGCAGTACTTC. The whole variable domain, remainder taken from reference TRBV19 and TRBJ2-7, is DGGITQSPKYLFRKEGQNVTLSCEQNLNHDAMYWYRQDPGQGLRLIYYSQIVNDFQKGDIAEGYSVSREKKESFPLTVTSAQKNPTAFYLCASSPFRGIRNEQYFGPGTRLTVT.

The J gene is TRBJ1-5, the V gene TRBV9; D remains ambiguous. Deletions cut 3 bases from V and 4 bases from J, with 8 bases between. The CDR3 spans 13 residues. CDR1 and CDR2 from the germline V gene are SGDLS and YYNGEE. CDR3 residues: CASSDRGNQPQHF. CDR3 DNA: TGTGCCAGCAGCGATCGAGGGAATCAGCCCCAGCATTTT.

CDR3 residues: CASSFGGAFSATQYF. In nucleotides, the CDR3 is TGTGCCAGCAGTTTCGGGGGGGCTTTCTCTGCTACGCAGTATTTT. The rearrangement uses TRBV27 and TRBJ2-3; 8 nucleotides align to TRBD2. The CDR3 is made up of 15 amino acids. With V trimmed by 3 bases and J by 8 bases, 10 bases remained unmatched. In germline, CDR1 is MNHEY, CDR2 SMNVEV (reference sequence).

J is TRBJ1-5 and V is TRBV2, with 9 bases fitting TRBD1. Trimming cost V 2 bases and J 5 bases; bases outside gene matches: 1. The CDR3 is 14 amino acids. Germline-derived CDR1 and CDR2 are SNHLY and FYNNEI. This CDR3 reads CASSENRGHQPQHF. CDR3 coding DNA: TGTGCCAGCAGTGAAAACAGGGGGCATCAGCCCCAGCATTTT.

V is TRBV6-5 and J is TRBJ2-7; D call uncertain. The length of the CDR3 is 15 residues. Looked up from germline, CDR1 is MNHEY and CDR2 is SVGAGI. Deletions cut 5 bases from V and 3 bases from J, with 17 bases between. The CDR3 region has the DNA TGTGCCAGCAGTAGTTCCGGGCCCGAAAACTACGAGCAGTACTTC. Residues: CASSSSGPENYEQYF.

The CDR3 loop is CASRRVGFYEQYF. The DNA of the CDR3 is TGTGCCAGCAGAAGGGTGGGATTCTACGAGCAGTACTTC. This chain links TRBV12-3 or TRBV12-4 with TRBJ2-7; no reliable D call. Trimming shortened V by 6 bases and J by 3 bases, and 12 bases separated the two germline ends. The CDR3 contains 13 residues.

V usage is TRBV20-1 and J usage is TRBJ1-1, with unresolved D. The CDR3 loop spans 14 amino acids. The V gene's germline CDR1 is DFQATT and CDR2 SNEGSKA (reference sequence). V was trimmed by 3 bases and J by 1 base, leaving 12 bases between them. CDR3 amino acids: CSASVGHKNTEAFF. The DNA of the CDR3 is TGCAGTGCTAGTGTCGGCCATAAGAACACTGAAGCTTTCTTT.

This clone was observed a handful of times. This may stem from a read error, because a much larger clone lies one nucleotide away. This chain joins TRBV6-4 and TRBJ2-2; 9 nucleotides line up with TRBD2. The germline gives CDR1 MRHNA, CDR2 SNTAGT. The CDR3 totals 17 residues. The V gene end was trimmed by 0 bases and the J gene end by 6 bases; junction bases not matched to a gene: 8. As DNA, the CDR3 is TGTGCCAGCAGTGACTCACGCGGGGGGGCCTTGGCCGGGGAGCTGTTTTTT. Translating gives CASSDSRGGALAGELFF.

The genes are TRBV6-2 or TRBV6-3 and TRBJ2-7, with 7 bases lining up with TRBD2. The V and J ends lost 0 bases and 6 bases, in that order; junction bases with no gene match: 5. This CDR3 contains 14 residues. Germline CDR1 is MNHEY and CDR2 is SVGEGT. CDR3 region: CASSYSGGKGEQYF. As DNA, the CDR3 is TGTGCCAGCAGTTACTCCGGGGGGAAGGGCGAGCAGTACTTC.

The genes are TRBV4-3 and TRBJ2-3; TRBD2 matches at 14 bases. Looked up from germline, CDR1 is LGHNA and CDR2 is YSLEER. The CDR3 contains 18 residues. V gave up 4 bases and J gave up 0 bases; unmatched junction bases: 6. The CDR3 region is CASSPLGLAGGSTDTQYF. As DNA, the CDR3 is TGCGCCAGCAGCCCCCTTGGACTAGCGGGGGGTAGCACAGATACGCAGTATTTT.

For the CDR3, the DNA is TGTGCCAGTAGTAGTCGTCGAGCTGGGGGGGGAGATACGCAGTATTTT. Its translation is CASSSRRAGGGDTQYF. This sequence joins TRBV19 and TRBJ2-3; 7 bases match TRBD2. Germline V gives CDR1 LNHDA, CDR2 SQIVND (reference sequence). The CDR3 spans 16 residues. J lost 5 bases, V lost 4 bases, and 12 bases had no gene match.

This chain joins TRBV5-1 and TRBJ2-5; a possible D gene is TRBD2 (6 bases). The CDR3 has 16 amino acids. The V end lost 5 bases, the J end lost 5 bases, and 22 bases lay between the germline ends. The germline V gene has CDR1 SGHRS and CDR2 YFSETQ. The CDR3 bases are TGCGCCAGCAGGCCCCTGAATAGCGGAGGCGACGAGACCCAGTACTTC. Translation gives CASRPLNSGGDETQYF.

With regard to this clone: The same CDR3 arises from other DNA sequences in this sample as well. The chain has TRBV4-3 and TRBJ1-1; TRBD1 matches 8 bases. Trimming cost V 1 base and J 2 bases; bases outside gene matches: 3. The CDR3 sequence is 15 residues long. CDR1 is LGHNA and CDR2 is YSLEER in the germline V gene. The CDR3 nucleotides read TGCGCCAGCAGCCAAGTTGGACAGGGAAACACTGAAGCTTTCTTT. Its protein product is CASSQVGQGNTEAFF.